This T cell receptor beta chain was identified during a study of response to subunit inactivated influenza vaccine. Study-wide results and limits: It was suggested by the authors that few new T cells are recruited by each seasonal influenza vaccination.

TCRdb redid the calling of the RT-PCR reads with MiXCR, one entry per CDR3 protein. The data contain hundreds of thousands of distinct CDR3 sequences, approximately 7.6% of them singletons. V was shortened by 4 bases and J by 7 bases, with 14 bases between the two germline ends. The CDR3 loop spans 13 amino acids. CDR1 is MNHEY and CDR2 is SVGEGT in the germline V gene. This clonotype was counted between two and nine times. The antigen is not known. The clonotype comes from a man aged 50 to 69 who received an inactivated influenza vaccine. Sequences were derived from PBMCs from blood, sampled around 2 years after vaccination. The chain couples TRBV6-2 or TRBV6-3 to TRBJ2-7, with D maybe TRBD1 (5 bases). The CDR3: CASSSQQGWEQYF. In DNA, the CDR3 is TGTGCCAGCAGTTCCCAGCAGGGTTGGGAGCAGTACTTC.